These 30 T cell receptor beta chains were sequenced from one sample in a study of tumor-infiltrating lymphocytes in localized non-small cell lung cancer (dated by TCRdb to the early 2020s). Library prep was done by the immunoSEQ multiplex PCR assay. Held by TCRdb, this immuneACCESS table contains in-frame sequences only and omits some clones. Under half of the omission traces to an unresolved V gene where checked; the cause of the rest is unknown. The sample table contains 9,500 to 15,000 clones; only one count was recorded for over 70% of them. The ten largest clones represent 4.5% of the sample. Sequencing used lung tumor tissue. Source of these receptors: a human donor with non-small cell lung cancer.

The rearrangement joins TRBV5-5 to TRBJ2-7; 14 bases map to TRBD2. Germline assignment: CDR1 SGHKS and CDR2 YYEKEE (reference sequence). The V and J ends lost 3 bases and 3 bases, in that order; junction bases with no gene match: 2. The CDR3 is 15 amino acids. The CDR3 protein is CASSWGTSGSYEQYF. Here the CDR3 DNA reads TGTGCCAGCAGCTGGGGGACTAGCGGGAGCTACGAGCAGTACTTC. Full variable domain (missing parts from reference TRBV5-5 and TRBJ2-7): DAGVTQSPTHLIKTRGQQVTLRCSPISGHKSVSWYQQVLGQGPQFIFQYYEKEERGRGNFPDRFSARQFPNYSSELNVNALLLGDSALYLCASSWGTSGSYEQYFGPGTRLTVT.

This clone is a singleton in its sample. The chain links TRBV7-2 to TRBJ1-5, with a weak D call TRBD1 (6 bases). The CDR3 is made up of 13 amino acids. Trimming pared 8 bases from V and 6 bases from J, leaving 14 bases between. CDR1 and CDR2 (germline): SGHTA, FQGNSA. Here the CDR3 DNA reads TGTGCCAGCGGCTCCGGGACACTTCAGCCCCAGCATTTT. Translating it yields CASGSGTLQPQHF.

The chain combines TRBV28 with TRBJ2-7; D possibly corresponds to TRBD1 (6 bases). Per germline, CDR1 MDHEN and CDR2 SYDVKM. The CDR3 is made up of 17 amino acids. V was cut by 5 bases and J by 1 base, with 21 bases left in between. Here the CDR3 DNA reads TGTGCCAGCAGTCCCGTGTTTGGGGGACAAGTGTCCTACGAGCAGTACTTC. Its translation is CASSPVFGGQVSYEQYF.

The CDR3 DNA follows: TGCGCCAGCAGCCAAGAGGGGATCCCATCACTAGACTACCAAGAGACCCAGTACTTC. This sequence encodes CASSQEGIPSLDYQETQYF. The V call is TRBV4-3, the J call TRBJ2-5; TRBD2 might be the D (5 bases). This CDR3 has 19 amino acids. From germline, CDR1 is LGHNA and CDR2 YSLEER. Between the trimmed V and J ends, which lost 0 bases and 0 bases, there was a span of 20 bases.

This clone was recorded a few times. J is TRBJ2-5 and V is TRBV6-1; 8 nucleotides line up with TRBD1. The CDR3 is 15 amino acids. Germline V gene lookup returns CDR1 MNHNS and CDR2 SASEGT. The V segment lost 2 bases and the J segment 2 bases; nucleotides outside the gene matches: 4. CDR3 DNA sequence: TGTGCCAGCAGTGAAATGACAGGGGCGCAAGAGACCCAGTACTTC. Translation: CASSEMTGAQETQYF.

The chain is built from TRBV11-2 and TRBJ2-2, with 7 bases aligning to TRBD1. CDR3 length equals 19 residues. The junction had 12 bases not matched to a gene; V was cut back by 2 bases and J by 0 bases. Germline lookup yields CDR1 SGHAT and CDR2 FQNNGV. Here the CDR3 reads CASSLRTGPISSNTGELFF. The CDR3 nucleotides read TGTGCCAGCAGCTTAAGGACAGGTCCGATTTCCTCGAACACCGGGGAGCTGTTTTTT.

The CDR3 bases are TGTGCCAGCAGTTACGGGACAGTGTCCGGCTACACCTTC. This sequence encodes CASSYGTVSGYTF. This sequence joins TRBV6-6 and TRBJ1-2; 7 bases match TRBD1. CDR1 MNHNY and CDR2 SVGAGI come from the germline V gene (reference sequence). Unmatched junction bases numbered 5, after V lost 2 bases and J lost 8 bases. The CDR3 length is 13 residues.

The gene calls are TRBV19 and TRBJ2-5, with D possibly being TRBD1 (5 bases). V lost 2 bases and J 0 bases, leaving 10 bases between the germline ends. CDR3 length: 15 amino acids. The germline V gene has CDR1 LNHDA and CDR2 SQIVND (reference sequence). The CDR3 nucleotides read TGTGCCAGTAGTATAAGGGGTTCGTACCAAGAGACCCAGTACTTC. Protein product: CASSIRGSYQETQYF.

The chain employs TRBV7-2 and TRBJ2-5; D is perhaps TRBD2 (6 bases). Germline V gene data show CDR1 as SGHTA and CDR2 as FQGNSA. Trimming took 1 base from V and 2 from J, leaving 11 bases between them. The CDR3 has 15 amino acids. CDR3 sequence (DNA): TGTGCCAGCAGCTTAGTATGGGACTCACAAGAGACCCAGTACTTC. Protein sequence: CASSLVWDSQETQYF.

The chain is built from TRBV7-9 and TRBJ2-1, with D possibly being TRBD1 or TRBD2 (6 bases each). Trimming removed 1 base from V and 4 bases from J, with 11 bases in between. The CDR3 is 15 amino acids. Germline CDR1 is SEHNR and CDR2 is FQNEAQ (reference sequence). The CDR3 DNA follows: TGTGCCAGCAGCTTAGAGGCGGGACAATACAATGAGCAGTTCTTC. Its translation: CASSLEAGQYNEQFF.

The sample holds one count of this clone. The chain has TRBV7-2 and TRBJ1-4, with TRBD1 matching over 8 bases. CDR3 length: 14 amino acids. Trimming took 3 bases from V and 8 from J; bases not matched to a gene: 5. Germline assignment: CDR1 SGHTA and CDR2 FQGNSA. CDR3 in DNA: TGTGCCAGCAGCTTCGACAGGGGTTGGGAAAAACTGTTTTTT. This encodes CASSFDRGWEKLFF.

The chain's CDR3 is CASSLVFGNTEAFF. DNA for the CDR3: TGTGCCAGCAGCTTAGTCTTTGGGAACACTGAAGCTTTCTTT. This chain uses TRBV7-8 with TRBJ1-1; D unclear. With 1 base removed from V and 1 base from J, the gap between germline ends came to 7 bases. The germline V gene encodes CDR1 SGHVS and CDR2 FQNEAQ. The CDR3 contains 14 residues.

Concerning this clone: Distinct nucleotide sequences in the sample also encode this CDR3. V gene TRBV7-9 combines with J gene TRBJ2-7; 7 bases line up with TRBD2. Per the germline V gene, CDR1 is SEHNR and CDR2 is FQNEAQ (reference sequence). Trimming at V came to 1 base and at J to 2 bases, leaving 2 bases not matched to a gene. This CDR3 has 14 residues. The CDR3 region is CASSLGGSAYEQYF. The CDR3 nucleotides read TGTGCCAGCAGCTTAGGCGGGAGCGCCTACGAGCAGTACTTC. The full variable domain, completed using reference TRBV7-9 and TRBJ2-7, is DTGVSQNPRHKITKRGQNVTFRCDPISEHNRLYWYRQTLGQGPEFLTYFQNEAQLEKSRLLSDRFSAERPKGSFSTLEIQRTEQGDSAMYLCASSLGGSAYEQYFGPGTRLTVT.

The chain uses TRBV18 and TRBJ1-4; D is ambiguous. The V gene's germline CDR1 is KGHSH and CDR2 LQKENI. The CDR3 consists of 11 residues. V was trimmed by 6 bases and J by 8 bases, leaving 7 bases between them. As DNA, the CDR3 is TGTGCCAGCTCTAACCGGGAAAAACTGTTTTTT. It is translated as CASSNREKLFF.

The chain links TRBV14 to TRBJ2-7; 10 bases fit TRBD1. The CDR3 has 14 amino acids. Trimming took 4 bases from V and 5 from J; bases not matched to a gene: 5. CDR1 and CDR2 (germline): SGHDN, FVKESK. This CDR3 is CASSLRDRGHEQYV. DNA for the CDR3: TGTGCCAGCAGCCTCCGGGACAGGGGCCACGAGCAGTACGTC.

The chain is built from TRBV13 and TRBJ2-3; D gene unclear. The germline V gene has CDR1 PRHDT and CDR2 FYEKMQ (reference sequence). The CDR3 is 15 amino acids. The V end lost 5 bases, the J end lost 1 base, and 13 bases lay between the germline ends. The CDR3 here is CASSARMWGTDTQYF. The CDR3 nucleotides are TGTGCCAGCAGCGCCCGAATGTGGGGCACAGATACGCAGTATTTT.

The chain carries TRBV6-1 and TRBJ1-5, with TRBD1 matching 7 bases. The CDR3 is made up of 15 amino acids. CDR1 MNHNS and CDR2 SASEGT come from the germline V gene. V lost 6 bases and J lost 1; bases outside the gene matches: 6. DNA of the CDR3: TGTGCCAGCAGCCAGGCGGGACAGAGCAATCAGCCCCAGCATTTT. Translated: CASSQAGQSNQPQHF.

The chain links TRBV2 to TRBJ2-1; 8 bases fit TRBD1. V lost 6 bases and J lost 8; bases outside the gene matches: 3. There are 12 residues in the CDR3. Germline assignment: CDR1 SNHLY and CDR2 FYNNEI. CDR3 residues: CASSQDRDEQFF. In DNA, the CDR3 is TGTGCCAGCAGCCAGGACAGGGATGAGCAGTTCTTC.

The chain uses TRBV9 and TRBJ2-3; TRBD2 is a possible D gene (6 bases). CDR1 is SGDLS, CDR2 YYNGEE, per germline. With 2 bases removed from V and 6 bases from J, the gap between germline ends came to 13 bases. The CDR3 is made up of 14 amino acids. The CDR3 reads CASSVQGTQDTQYF. The CDR3 region has the DNA TGTGCCAGCAGCGTCCAAGGGACTCAGGATACGCAGTATTTT.

V and J are TRBV28 and TRBJ2-7, with 12 bases fitting TRBD1. V trimming: 6 bases; J trimming: 5 bases; junction bases outside the gene matches: 5. Germline CDR1 MDHEN, CDR2 SYDVKM. The CDR3 loop spans 14 amino acids. The chain's CDR3 is CASRSGTGGHEQYV. The CDR3 DNA sequence: TGTGCCAGCAGGTCCGGGACAGGGGGCCACGAGCAGTACGTC.

The chain carries TRBV14 and TRBJ2-3, with D possibly being TRBD2 (5 bases). CDR1 and CDR2 from the germline V gene are SGHDN and FVKESK. V was clipped by 4 bases and J by 2 bases, with 16 bases between them. The CDR3 is 16 amino acids. The CDR3 spells CASSPTPGFTTDTQYF. CDR3 coding DNA: TGTGCCAGCAGCCCTACTCCGGGATTCACCACAGATACGCAGTATTTT.

Concerning this clone itself: An end of the junction does not agree with germline; a read error may underlie this. The chain carries TRBV7-9 and TRBJ2-3; 13 nucleotides line up with TRBD2. The CDR3 covers 12 residues. CDR1 and CDR2 (germline): SEHNR, FQNEAQ (reference sequence). CDR3 sequence (DNA): TGTGCCAGCAGACTAGCGGGGGGGGCGAAGGATTTT. Translated, it gives CASRLAGGAKDF.

J is TRBJ1-6 and V is TRBV5-8; 7 bases are shared with TRBD1. Unmatched junction bases numbered 5, after V lost 5 bases and J lost 6 bases. This CDR3 is built from 14 residues. Looked up from germline, CDR1 is SGHTS and CDR2 is YDEGEE. The CDR3 sequence is CASRPGGTNSPLHF. The CDR3 DNA follows: TGTGCCAGCAGACCAGGGGGAACTAATTCACCCCTCCACTTT.

The chain has TRBV7-3 and TRBJ2-7; D gene unclear. Germline V gene sequence: CDR1 SGHTA, CDR2 FQGTGA. The CDR3 contains 15 residues. Trimming stripped 1 base from V and 5 bases from J, with 15 bases between. The CDR3 DNA sequence: TGTGCCAGCAGCTTAATTGGAGATCAATGCGACGAGCAGTACGTC. Translating it yields CASSLIGDQCDEQYV.

On this clone: The identical CDR3 is also encoded by other nucleotide sequences in the sample. The gene calls are TRBV4-1 and TRBJ2-1; no reliable D call. V shed 0 bases and J shed 2 bases, with 8 bases lying between them. Germline V lookup: CDR1 MGHRA, CDR2 YSYEKL. CDR3 length: 15 amino acids. CDR3 region: CASSQDGTTYNEQFF. The CDR3 bases are TGCGCCAGCAGCCAAGACGGAACAACCTACAATGAGCAGTTCTTC.

This chain uses TRBV18 with TRBJ2-6; D not resolved. The germline CDR1 and CDR2 sequences are KGHSH and LQKENI. V lost 1 base and J 4 bases, leaving 14 bases between the germline ends. The CDR3 loop spans 17 amino acids. This CDR3 is CASSPLVPSPGANVLTF. As DNA, the CDR3 is TGTGCCAGCTCACCACTGGTTCCAAGTCCCGGGGCCAACGTCCTGACTTTC.

This rearrangement joins TRBV7-8 to TRBJ1-6; D remains unclear. V dropped 1 base and J dropped 9 bases, with 13 bases sitting between them. The CDR3 totals 15 residues. The germline V gene has CDR1 SGHVS and CDR2 FQNEAQ. CDR3 loop: CASSLVVHTGSPLHF. CDR3 DNA sequence: TGTGCCAGCAGCTTAGTCGTCCATACGGGTTCACCCCTCCACTTT.

V usage is TRBV2 and J usage is TRBJ2-7; 10 bases fit TRBD2. Germline assignment: CDR1 SNHLY and CDR2 FYNNEI. The V segment lost 5 bases and the J segment 6 bases; nucleotides outside the gene matches: 4. This CDR3 region has 13 residues. DNA of the CDR3: TGTGCCAGCAGTCTAGCGGGAGTGGGCGAGCAGTACTTC. Protein product: CASSLAGVGEQYF.

This clone turned up a few times. At one end, the junction sequence differs from germline, possibly due to a read error. This sequence joins TRBV10-3 and TRBJ2-7, with 8 positions matching TRBD2. The germline V gene has CDR1 ENHRY and CDR2 SYGVKD. The CDR3 length is 14 residues. The CDR3 nucleotides are TGTGCCATACACCCGGGACTAGGGTCCTCCGAGCAGTACTTC. Translating it yields CAIHPGLGSSEQYF.

This rearrangement joins TRBV18 to TRBJ1-2; 7 bases fit TRBD1. Germline V gene sequence: CDR1 KGHSH, CDR2 LQKENI. This CDR3 is built from 15 residues. Germline trimming cut 5 bases from V and 4 bases from J; bases unmatched to any gene: 10. This CDR3 reads CASSGPGTASYGYTF. CDR3 bases: TGTGCCAGCTCAGGGCCCGGGACAGCTTCCTATGGCTACACCTTC.